The entry that follows covers one TCR beta chain sequence. This entry belongs to a study of patients and donors after allogeneic stem cell transplantation. TCRdb called the RT-PCR reads again in MiXCR, with one record for every CDR3 protein. This sample has approximately 140,000 distinct CDR3 sequences, with 37% found just once. Trimming stripped 6 bases from V and 0 bases from J, with 11 bases between. CDR3 size: 14 residues. The germline CDR1 and CDR2 sequences are MGHDK and SYGVNS. The receptor comes from a human donor who was either an allogeneic HSCT recipient or a stem cell or donor lymphocyte infusion donor (not recorded which). It is not recorded whose cells these are; they may come from a transplant donor. V and J are TRBV25-1 and TRBJ1-1; D is unresolved. The sequenced sample was blood, either unsorted or a sorted T cell fraction (not recorded which). CDR3 coding DNA: TGTGCCAGCAGGACCCCGGGGTTGAACACTGAAGCTTTCTTT. As protein: CASRTPGLNTEAFF. The whole variable domain, filled in from reference TRBV25-1 and TRBJ1-1, reads EADIYQTPRYLVIGTGKKITLECSQTMGHDKMYWYQQDPGMELHLIHYSYGVNSTEKGDLSSESTVSRIRTEHFPLTLESARPSHTSQYLCASRTPGLNTEAFFGQGTRLTVV.